This T cell receptor (beta chain) was captured in a study of response to subunit inactivated influenza vaccine. A note on this clonotype: Antigen unknown.

Overall study results and limits: The authors put forward the suggestion that each seasonal influenza vaccination may bring in only a limited number of new T cells.

TCRdb re-analysed the RT-PCR reads in MiXCR, keeping a single row per CDR3 protein. The sample yields under 550,000 distinct CDR3 sequences, 6% to 9% seen once. This sequence was found in a man aged 50 to 69 who received an inactivated influenza vaccine. Source: PBMCs from blood, taken approximately 25 months after vaccination.

In DNA form, the CDR3 reads TGTGCCAGCAGTGACGCTAGCGGGAACCAAGAGACCCAGTACTTC. It codes for CASSDASGNQETQYF. The genes are TRBV2 and TRBJ2-5, with 9 nucleotides matching TRBD2. The V and J ends lost 3 bases and 0 bases, in that order; junction bases with no gene match: 2. The CDR3 extends over 15 amino acids. Germline CDR1 and CDR2: SNHLY and FYNNEI.